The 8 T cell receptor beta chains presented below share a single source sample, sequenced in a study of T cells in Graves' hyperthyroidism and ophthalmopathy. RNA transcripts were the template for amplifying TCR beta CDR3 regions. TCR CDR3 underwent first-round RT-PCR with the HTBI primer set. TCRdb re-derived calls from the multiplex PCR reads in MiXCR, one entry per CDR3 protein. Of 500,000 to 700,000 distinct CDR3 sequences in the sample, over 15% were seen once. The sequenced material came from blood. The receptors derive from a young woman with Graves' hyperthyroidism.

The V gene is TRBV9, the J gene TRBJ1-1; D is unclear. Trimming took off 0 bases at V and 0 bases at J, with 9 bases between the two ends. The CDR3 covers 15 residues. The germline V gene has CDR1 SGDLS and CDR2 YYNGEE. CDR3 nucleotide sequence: TGTGCCAGCAGCGTAGGAAATCAATTGAACACTGAAGCTTTCTTT. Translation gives CASSVGNQLNTEAFF.

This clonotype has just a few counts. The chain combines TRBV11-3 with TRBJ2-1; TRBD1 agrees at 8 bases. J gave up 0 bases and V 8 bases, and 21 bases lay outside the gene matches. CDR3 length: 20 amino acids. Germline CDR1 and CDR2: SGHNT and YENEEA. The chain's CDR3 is CASSPVRGQGAEGSYNEQFF. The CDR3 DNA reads TGTGCCAGCTCACCGGTCCGGGGGCAGGGGGCCGAGGGCTCCTACAATGAGCAGTTCTTC. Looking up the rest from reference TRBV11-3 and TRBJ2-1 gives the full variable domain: EAGVVQSPRYKIIEKKQPVAFWCNPISGHNTLYWYLQNLGQGPELLIRYENEEAVDDSQLPKDRFSAERLKGVDSTLKIQPAELGDSAVYLCASSPVRGQGAEGSYNEQFFGPGTRLTVL.

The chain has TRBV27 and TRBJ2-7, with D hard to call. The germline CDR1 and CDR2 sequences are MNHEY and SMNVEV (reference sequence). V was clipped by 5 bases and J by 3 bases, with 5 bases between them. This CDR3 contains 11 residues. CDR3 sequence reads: CASSKIYEQYF. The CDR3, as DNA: TGTGCCAGCAGTAAGATCTACGAGCAGTACTTC.

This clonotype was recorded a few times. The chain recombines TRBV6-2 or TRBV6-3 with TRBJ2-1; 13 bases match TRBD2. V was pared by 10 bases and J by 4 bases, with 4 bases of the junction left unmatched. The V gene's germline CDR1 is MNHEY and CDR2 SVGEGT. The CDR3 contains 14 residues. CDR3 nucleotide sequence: TGTGCCACCTTGACTAGCGGGGGGTACAATGAGCAGTTCTTC. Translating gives CATLTSGGYNEQFF.

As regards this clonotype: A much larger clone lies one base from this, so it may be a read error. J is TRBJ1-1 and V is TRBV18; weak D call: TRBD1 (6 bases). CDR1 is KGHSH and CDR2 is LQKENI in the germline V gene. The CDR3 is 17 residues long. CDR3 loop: CTSSPLGGAGSNTEAFF. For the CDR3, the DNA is TGTACCAGCTCACCACTCGGGGGCGCGGGGTCGAACACTGAAGCTTTCTTT.

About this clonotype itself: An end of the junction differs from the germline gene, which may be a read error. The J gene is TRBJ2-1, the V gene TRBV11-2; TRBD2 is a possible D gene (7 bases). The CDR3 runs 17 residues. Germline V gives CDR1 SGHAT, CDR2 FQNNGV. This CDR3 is CASGLWGREAGSNEQFF. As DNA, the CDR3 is TGTGCCAGCGGCTTATGGGGGCGGGAAGCGGGGTCGAATGAGCAGTTCTTC. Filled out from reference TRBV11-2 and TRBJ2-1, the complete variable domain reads EAGVAQSPRYKIIEKRQSVAFWCNPISGHATLYWYQQILGQGPKLLIQFQNNGVVDDSQLPKDRFSAERLKGVDSTLKIQPAKLEDSAVYLCASGLWGREAGSNEQFFGPGTRLTVL.

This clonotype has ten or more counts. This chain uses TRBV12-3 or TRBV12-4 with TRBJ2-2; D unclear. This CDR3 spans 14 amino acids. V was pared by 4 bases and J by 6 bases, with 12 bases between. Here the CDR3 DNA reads TGTGCCAGCAGTTGGCCAGGATACTCCGGGGAGCTGTTTTTT. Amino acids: CASSWPGYSGELFF.

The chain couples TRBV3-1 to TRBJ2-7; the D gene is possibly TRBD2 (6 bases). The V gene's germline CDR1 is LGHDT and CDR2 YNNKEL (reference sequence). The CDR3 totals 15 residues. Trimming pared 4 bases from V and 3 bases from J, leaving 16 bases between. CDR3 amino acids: CASSPGTFGSYEQYF. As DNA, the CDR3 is TGTGCCAGCAGCCCCGGGACCTTCGGGAGCTACGAGCAGTACTTC.